Following are 5 T cell receptor beta chains from one sample sequenced in a study of regulatory T cells in long-lasting Graves disease. CDR3-region Arm-PCR and iRepertoire HTBI primers produced the TCR beta libraries. TCRdb recomputed calls from the multiplex PCR reads with MiXCR, one row per CDR3 protein. Here the sample spans over 500,000 distinct CDR3 sequences, around 16% being singletons. This sample's time point: newly diagnosed GD, antithyroid drugs for less than 3 months. Making the TCR library involved RNA that had been extracted from PBMCs. These data were also reused for a study on T cells in Graves' hyperthyroidism and ophthalmopathy.

The input for sequencing was peripheral blood mononuclear cells (PBMCs), taken at new diagnosis, from a patient treated with antithyroid drugs. These receptors all come from a man aged 18 to 30 with Graves disease.

V and J are TRBV19 and TRBJ1-1; 8 bases are shared with TRBD1. CDR1 is LNHDA, CDR2 SQIVND, per germline (reference sequence). The CDR3 length is 14 residues. Unmatched junction bases numbered 8, after V lost 7 bases and J lost 4 bases. The CDR3 DNA sequence: TGTGCCAGTATCCCAGGGGGCGAGCGCACTGAAGCTTTCTTT. It is translated as CASIPGGERTEAFF.

V and J are TRBV27 and TRBJ2-5; D may be TRBD1 (6 bases). Germline V gene sequence: CDR1 MNHEY, CDR2 SMNVEV (reference sequence). V dropped 5 bases and J dropped 4 bases, with 17 bases sitting between them. The CDR3 contains 15 residues. This CDR3 reads CASSPLTGFRETQYF. CDR3 DNA: TGTGCCAGCAGTCCTCTCACAGGGTTTCGAGAGACCCAGTACTTC.

This clonotype has at least ten counts. J is TRBJ1-5 and V is TRBV27; possibly TRBD1 for D (5 bases). The CDR3 covers 16 residues. V was trimmed by 5 bases and J by 0 bases, leaving 14 bases between them. Germline CDR1 MNHEY, CDR2 SMNVEV (reference sequence). The chain's CDR3 is CASSASGSYSNQPQHF. In nucleotides, the CDR3 is TGTGCCAGCAGTGCCTCAGGGTCTTATAGCAATCAGCCCCAGCATTTT.

This clonotype turned up a few times. The V and J genes are TRBV5-4 and TRBJ2-1; no clear D. The CDR3 runs to 14 residues. Germline V gives CDR1 SGHNT, CDR2 YYREEE (reference sequence). Trimming pared 0 bases from V and 2 bases from J, leaving 6 bases between. The CDR3 sequence: CASSLDPPYNEQFF. The CDR3 DNA sequence: TGTGCCAGCAGCTTGGACCCCCCCTACAATGAGCAGTTCTTC. Full variable domain (remainder filled in from reference TRBV5-4 and TRBJ2-1): ETGVTQSPTHLIKTRGQQVTLRCSSQSGHNTVSWYQQALGQGPQFIFQYYREEENGRGNFPPRFSGLQFPNYSSELNVNALELDDSALYLCASSLDPPYNEQFFGPGTRLTVL.

This clonotype was counted at least ten times. A read error may produce the germline difference seen at one junction end. The chain joins TRBV5-1 to TRBJ2-3, with D maybe TRBD1 (5 bases). The germline V gene encodes CDR1 SGHRS and CDR2 YFSETQ. The CDR3 length is 16 residues. Here the CDR3 DNA reads TGTGCCAGCAGCTTGGGTGGACACCTGGGCACAGATACGCAGTATTTT. Protein: CASSLGGHLGTDTQYF.